The source of this TCR beta chain is a study of cytomegalovirus exposure and HLA in healthy donors. Findings and caveats of the study: A highly shared variant cluster was judged a likely technical artifact.

This clone was seen a handful of times. Antigen: not known. CDR3 length: 16 residues. The germline V gene encodes CDR1 MGHRA and CDR2 YSYEKL. Trimming removed 1 base at V and 7 bases at J, with 17 bases between. It was with 60 Vbeta and 13 Jbeta primers that the PCR ran. Profiled with immunoSEQ multiplex PCR; TCRdb holds only in-frame clones, not every one. This table holds 210,000 or so clones, 65% to 85% found once. Sequenced sample: PBMCs. The TCR originated in a boy under 10 years old in good health and CMV-seronegative. The J gene is TRBJ1-5, the V gene TRBV4-1, with D tentatively TRBD1 (5 bases). The DNA of the CDR3 is TGCGCCAGCAGCCAAGTCCTGGAGGGGCCAAACCAGCCCCAGCATTTT. Protein: CASSQVLEGPNQPQHF.